The clone carrying this T cell receptor beta chain was observed once. Its antigen is undetermined. The data belong to a study of cytomegalovirus exposure and HLA in healthy donors. Study results and limitations: Earlier results showed most TCR beta V segments being productive about 87% or about 30% of the time. Later analysis placed DRB1 highest and HLA-C lowest in TCR association rates, which differed by HLA locus. TCR beta V- and J-gene trimming was later associated with a missense DCLRE1C variant.

Donors were ostensibly healthy at sampling, although undocumented immune exposures were probable. Vbeta (60) and Jbeta (13) primers were used in the PCR. Assay used: immunoSEQ multiplex PCR; TCRdb lists only in-frame clones, some missing. The data contain 120,000 to 150,000 clones, more than 75% of them singletons. Trimming stripped 2 bases from V and 5 bases from J, with 10 bases between. Germline CDR1 and CDR2: SGHRS and YFSETQ. The CDR3 loop spans 13 amino acids. Sequencing used PBMCs. The TCR sequence derives from a female donor in good health and CMV-seronegative. The chain links TRBV5-1 to TRBJ1-1; weak D call: TRBD1 (5 bases). The CDR3 DNA reads TGCGCCAGCAGCTTCGGTCAGGGAACTGAAGCTTTCTTT. It yields the protein CASSFGQGTEAFF.